Listed here is a single T cell receptor beta chain. What it recognizes is unknown. This sample stems from a study of beta chain features in type 1 diabetes. Purity exceeding 95% was reached by all sorted populations. Of the isolated RNA, all was reverse transcribed, and so the sequenced material was expressed TCRB transcripts. The repertoire was sequenced with immunoSEQ multiplex PCR; TCRdb's copy has only in-frame clones and lacks some. Among about 370,000 clones listed, roughly 16% were seen once. J lost 5 bases, V lost 5 bases, and 10 bases had no gene match. Germline V lookup: CDR1 LNHDA, CDR2 SQIVND (reference sequence). The CDR3 totals 15 residues. Study-wide findings and caveats: Moderately but significantly shorter TCRB CDR3s were found in Type 1 diabetes patients in all four CD4+ subsets.

The material sequenced was naive CD4+ T cells from blood. V is TRBV19 and J is TRBJ2-3, with 7 bases aligning to TRBD1. The receptor was isolated from a woman between 18 and 29 years old in good health. Here the CDR3 DNA reads TGTGCCAGTAGTGTCGGGACAGCTCTGGGAGATACGCAGTATTTT. The encoded protein is CASSVGTALGDTQYF.